Listed below are T cell receptor beta chains from one sample, sequenced in a study of metastatic and nonmetastatic thyroid tumors. TCRdb re-clonotyped the PCR reads through MiXCR. In the table there are about 45,000 clones, about 4% of which are singletons. The source material was blood. All receptors come from a female donor with papillary thyroid cancer or a benign thyroid nodule (not recorded which). Some clones in this sample may be carry-over from other donors' samples. The CDR3 runs from the conserved cysteine through the conserved F or W. The order of the fields is CDR3 length, D gene, clone size, J gene, V gene, CDR3 protein, CDR3 DNA. D genes are given only for firm matches. Part of the rows lack a size; the others show once, few, many or a class for expanded clones.

length: 14; D: TRBD1; size: many; J: TRBJ2-7; V: TRBV12-3/TRBV12-4; CDR3: CASSFWDRPYEQYF; DNA: TGTGCCAGCAGTTTTTGGGACAGACCCTACGAGCAGTACTTC
length: 15; D: -; size: many; J: TRBJ2-1; V: TRBV6-1; CDR3: CASSEKPAAYNEQFF; DNA: TGTGCCAGCAGTGAAAAACCCGCGGCCTACAATGAGCAGTTCTTC
length: 13; D: TRBD2; size: -; J: TRBJ2-3; V: TRBV6-2/TRBV6-3; CDR3: CASGLAGTDTQYF; DNA: TGTGCCAGCGGACTAGCGGGCACAGATACGCAGTATTTT
length: 13; D: -; size: -; J: TRBJ2-2; V: TRBV5-1; CDR3: CASSSANTGELFF; DNA: TGCGCCAGCAGCTCAGCGAACACCGGGGAGCTGTTTTTT
length: 13; D: TRBD2; size: -; J: TRBJ2-7; V: TRBV29-1; CDR3: CSVELAGSYEQYF; DNA: TGCAGCGTTGAACTAGCGGGTTCCTACGAGCAGTACTTC
length: 15; D: TRBD2; size: many; J: TRBJ2-1; V: TRBV27; CDR3: CASRLGTSGRDEQFF; DNA: TGTGCCAGCAGACTCGGGACTAGCGGGAGGGATGAGCAGTTCTTC
length: 14; D: TRBD1; size: -; J: TRBJ1-2; V: TRBV12-3/TRBV12-4; CDR3: CASSTGGHDYGYTF; DNA: TGTGCCAGCAGTACAGGGGGCCATGACTATGGCTACACCTTC
length: 16; D: TRBD1; size: -; J: TRBJ1-2; V: TRBV10-3; CDR3: CAISAGTGVPKYGYTF; DNA: TGTGCCATCAGTGCCGGGACAGGGGTCCCTAAATATGGCTACACCTTC
length: 17; D: -; size: -; J: TRBJ2-2; V: TRBV4-1; CDR3: CASSPSPFDRNTGELFF; DNA: TGCGCCAGCAGCCCCTCCCCCTTTGACAGGAACACCGGGGAGCTGTTTTTT
length: 14; D: -; size: many; J: TRBJ1-5; V: TRBV10-2; CDR3: CASSDSHSNQPQHF; DNA: TGCGCCAGCAGTGACAGCCATAGCAATCAGCCCCAGCATTTT
length: 16; D: -; size: many; J: TRBJ2-1; V: TRBV7-3; CDR3: CASSLIPGALRNEQFF; DNA: TGTGCCAGCAGCTTAATCCCAGGGGCACTCCGCAATGAGCAGTTCTTC
length: 20; D: -; size: few; J: TRBJ1-2; V: TRBV27; CDR3: CASTWLARTVGGGSTLGYTF; DNA: TGTGCCAGCACCTGGTTAGCTCGGACAGTCGGGGGGGGGTCCACCCTTGGCTACACCTTC
length: 16; D: TRBD2; size: many; J: TRBJ2-2; V: TRBV7-2; CDR3: CASSLVGRASAGELFF; DNA: TGTGCCAGCAGCTTAGTCGGGAGGGCCTCCGCCGGGGAACTGTTTTTT
length: 15; D: -; size: few; J: TRBJ1-5; V: TRBV6-2/TRBV6-3; CDR3: CASSSDTYSNQPQHF; DNA: TGTGCCAGCAGTTCCGACACCTATAGCAATCAGCCCCAGCATTTT
length: 14; D: -; size: many; J: TRBJ2-5; V: TRBV27; CDR3: CASRDGGPQETQYF; DNA: TGTGCCAGCAGGGACGGCGGACCCCAAGAGACCCAGTACTTC
length: 15; D: TRBD2; size: -; J: TRBJ2-1; V: TRBV20-1; CDR3: CSARIAGSSYNEQFF; DNA: TGCAGTGCTAGAATAGCGGGGAGCTCCTACAATGAGCAGTTCTTC
length: 12; D: TRBD1; size: many; J: TRBJ1-4; V: TRBV20-1; CDR3: CIARGPNEKLFF; DNA: TGCATAGCAAGGGGGCCTAATGAAAAACTGTTTTTT
length: 16; D: -; size: many; J: TRBJ1-5; V: TRBV10-2; CDR3: CASSESNGGLGQPQHF; DNA: TGCGCCAGCAGTGAGTCGAACGGGGGGCTTGGGCAGCCCCAGCATTTT
length: 14; D: -; size: many; J: TRBJ1-2; V: TRBV6-1; CDR3: CASSLQAPNYGYTF; DNA: TGTGCCAGCAGCCTACAGGCCCCTAACTATGGCTACACCTTC
length: 14; D: -; size: many; J: TRBJ1-5; V: TRBV5-5; CDR3: CASTETTGPQPQHF; DNA: TGTGCCAGCACCGAAACAACAGGCCCTCAGCCCCAGCATTTT
length: 14; D: -; size: many; J: TRBJ2-2; V: TRBV6-2/TRBV6-3; CDR3: CASSRLMVTGELFF; DNA: TGTGCCAGCAGCCGACTAATGGTTACCGGGGAGCTGTTTTTT
length: 15; D: -; size: many; J: TRBJ2-7; V: TRBV6-1; CDR3: CASTPGREITFEQYF; DNA: TGTGCCAGCACCCCGGGACGGGAAATTACGTTCGAGCAGTACTTC
length: 15; D: -; size: few; J: TRBJ2-6; V: TRBV6-2/TRBV6-3; CDR3: CASSLGASGANVLTF; DNA: TGTGCCAGCAGTCTTGGGGCCTCTGGGGCCAACGTCCTGACTTTC
length: 13; D: -; size: -; J: TRBJ1-1; V: TRBV5-1; CDR3: CASSPLTATEAFF; DNA: TGCGCCAGCAGCCCCTTGACAGCAACTGAAGCTTTCTTT